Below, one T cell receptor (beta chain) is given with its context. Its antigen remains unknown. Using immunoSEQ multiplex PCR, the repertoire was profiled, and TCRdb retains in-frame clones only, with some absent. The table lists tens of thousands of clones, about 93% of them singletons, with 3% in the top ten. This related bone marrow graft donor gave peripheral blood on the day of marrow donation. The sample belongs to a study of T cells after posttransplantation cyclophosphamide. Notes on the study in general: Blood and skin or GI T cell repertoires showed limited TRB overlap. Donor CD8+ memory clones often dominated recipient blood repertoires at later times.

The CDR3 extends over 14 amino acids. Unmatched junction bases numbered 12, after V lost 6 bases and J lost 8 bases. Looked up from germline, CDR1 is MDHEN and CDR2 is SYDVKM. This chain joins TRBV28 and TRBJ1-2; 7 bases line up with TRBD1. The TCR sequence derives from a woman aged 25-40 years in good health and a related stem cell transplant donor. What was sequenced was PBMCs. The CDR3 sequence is CASSLGQPPGGYTF. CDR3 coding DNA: TGTGCCAGCAGCCTGGGACAGCCCCCGGGCGGCTACACCTTC.